The 5 T cell receptor beta chains below were found in one sample sequenced in a study of monozygotic twins with inflammatory bowel disease. TCRdb re-called the 5' RACE reads and gives one entry per CDR3 protein, without DNA. The listing records 330,000 or so distinct CDR3 sequences. The specimen sequenced was blood. The receptor set was obtained from a human donor with ulcerative colitis or Crohn's disease, or a healthy co-twin of an affected twin (not recorded which).

The J gene is TRBJ2-1, the V gene TRBV12-3 or TRBV12-4; TCRdb's assignment of TRBD2 cannot be checked, as there is no DNA. The CDR3 is 14 amino acids. The CDR3 here is CAINMGLVDNEQFF.

The J gene is TRBJ2-1, the V gene TRBV7-6. The CDR3 consists of 13 residues. Germline V gene data show CDR1 as SGHVS and CDR2 as FNYEAQ. The chain's CDR3 is CASSLVEYNEQFF.

The chain joins TRBV20-1 to TRBJ2-7; there is no DNA to check the TCRdb D call of TRBD1. The CDR3 is 15 residues long. Germline lookup yields CDR1 DFQATT and CDR2 SNEGSKA (reference sequence). The CDR3: CSARDRRTGNYEQYF.

The CDR3 loop reads CSVVRQGGRYGELFF. This rearrangement joins TRBV29-1 to TRBJ2-2; the D gene TCRdb calls, TRBD1, cannot be checked with no DNA. The germline CDR1 and CDR2 sequences are SQVTM and ANQGSEA. The CDR3 has 15 amino acids.

This chain uses TRBV7-2 with TRBJ2-7; TCRdb selects TRBD2, and the lack of DNA leaves this call unchecked. CDR3 length: 16 residues. The germline V gene has CDR1 SGHTA and CDR2 FQGNSA. The CDR3 loop reads CASSLAPSGGSDEQYF.